A single sample is the source of the 21 T cell receptor beta chains below, sequenced in a study of blood T cell repertoires in COVID-19. Sequenced by immunoSEQ multiplex PCR; TCRdb stores in-frame clones only, minus some. Counted here are 260,000 or so clones, around 80% occurring once; the ten biggest clones make up approximately 5.3%. The sequencing sample was made of peripheral blood. These receptors were collected from an elderly man with acute or convalescent COVID-19.

V and J are TRBV10-3 and TRBJ2-3; perhaps TRBD1 as D (6 bases). Germline V lookup: CDR1 ENHRY, CDR2 SYGVKD. Trimming pared 5 bases from V and 2 bases from J, leaving 14 bases between. The CDR3 totals 15 residues. In DNA form, the CDR3 reads TGTGCCATCAGTTCAGGGGCCCGGGACACAGATACGCAGTATTTT. This codes for CAISSGARDTDTQYF.

The V call is TRBV10-3, the J call TRBJ2-7, with D perhaps matching TRBD2 (5 bases). CDR1 ENHRY and CDR2 SYGVKD come from the germline V gene. Trimming pared 3 bases from V and 3 bases from J, leaving 12 bases between. This CDR3 comprises 14 residues. CDR3 protein: CAISEEGRSYEQYF. The CDR3 DNA reads as TGTGCCATCAGTGAAGAGGGAAGAAGCTACGAGCAGTACTTC.

The chain links TRBV9 to TRBJ2-7, with 8 bases aligning to TRBD1. CDR1 and CDR2 (germline): SGDLS, YYNGEE. J lost 1 base, V lost 4 bases, and 4 bases had no gene match. The CDR3 totals 14 residues. CDR3 coding DNA: TGTGCCAGCAGCATCGGACAGGGTTCCTACGAGCAGTACTTC. It specifies CASSIGQGSYEQYF.

The gene calls are TRBV6-5 and TRBJ2-2; 11 bases agree with TRBD2. Losses at the gene ends were 5 bases for V and 4 bases for J; bases not matched to a gene: 3. CDR1 and CDR2 from the germline V gene are MNHEY and SVGAGI. The CDR3 is made up of 15 amino acids. Here the CDR3 reads CASSKLAGVTGELFF. CDR3 DNA: TGTGCCAGCAGTAAACTAGCGGGGGTCACCGGGGAGCTGTTTTTT.

The V and J genes are TRBV19 and TRBJ2-1; D possibly corresponds to TRBD1 (5 bases). V lost 2 bases and J lost 9, with 11 bases in between. Germline assignment: CDR1 LNHDA and CDR2 SQIVND (reference sequence). There are 13 residues in the CDR3. In DNA, the CDR3 is TGTGCCAGTAGTATATCCAGGGCAGGTGAGCAGTTCTTC. It translates to CASSISRAGEQFF.

There are a few counts of this clone. The chain joins TRBV14 to TRBJ2-6, with a weak D call TRBD1 (5 bases). CDR3 length: 16 amino acids. V was pared by 4 bases and J by 0 bases, with 10 bases between. Germline V gene lookup returns CDR1 SGHDN and CDR2 FVKESK. This CDR3 is CASSPDNGSGANVLTF. Here the CDR3 DNA reads TGTGCCAGCAGCCCGGACAACGGCTCTGGGGCCAACGTCCTGACTTTC.

The chain links TRBV5-6 to TRBJ2-3; 9 bases are shared with TRBD1. The trim removed 1 base at V and 4 bases at J, leaving 4 bases unmatched. The V gene's germline CDR1 is SGHDT and CDR2 YYEEEE. The CDR3 is made up of 15 amino acids. As DNA, the CDR3 is TGTGCCAGCAGCTTGACGGGGACAGGGTCAGATACGCAGTATTTT. Translation gives CASSLTGTGSDTQYF.

The V and J genes are TRBV6-4 and TRBJ2-1; 11 bases match TRBD1. J gave up 6 bases and V 3 bases, and 13 bases lay outside the gene matches. CDR1 is MRHNA and CDR2 is SNTAGT in the germline V gene. The CDR3 totals 18 residues. The CDR3 loop is CASSDSAGPGTGGNEQFF. The CDR3 DNA reads as TGTGCCAGCAGTGATTCCGCAGGACCCGGGACAGGGGGCAATGAGCAGTTCTTC.

This clone appeared a single time. V usage is TRBV7-2 and J usage is TRBJ1-6, with D hard to call. This CDR3 comprises 16 residues. The V and J ends lost 0 bases and 6 bases respectively, with 12 bases between them. Germline loops: CDR1 SGHTA, CDR2 FQGNSA. The DNA of the CDR3 is TGTGCCAGCAGCTTAGCGTTGCAGCGGCGTAATTCACCCCTCCACTTT. Its translation is CASSLALQRRNSPLHF.

The J gene is TRBJ2-1, the V gene TRBV7-2; D remains unclear. V lost 5 bases, J lost 7 bases, and 6 bases lay in between. The CDR3 totals 11 residues. CDR1 and CDR2 (germline): SGHTA, FQGNSA. In DNA, the CDR3 is TGTGCCAGCAGCCTATGGAATGAGCAGTTCTTC. Protein sequence: CASSLWNEQFF.

The CDR3 DNA reads as TGCGCCAGCAGCTTAACCCGGCTGGCGGGGCAGAACACCGGGGAGCTGTTTTTT. Protein: CASSLTRLAGQNTGELFF. This chain uses TRBV5-1 with TRBJ2-2; maybe TRBD2 (6 bases). The V gene's germline CDR1 is SGHRS and CDR2 YFSETQ. Trimming left V 2 bases short and J 1 base short, with 18 bases between. The CDR3 contains 18 residues.

This sequence joins TRBV2 and TRBJ2-5; 7 bases map to TRBD1. V lost 5 bases, J lost 3 bases, and 3 bases stayed unmatched. CDR1 SNHLY and CDR2 FYNNEI come from the germline V gene. The CDR3 runs to 13 residues. CDR3 loop: CASSPDREETQYF. For the CDR3, the DNA is TGTGCCAGCAGTCCAGACAGGGAAGAGACCCAGTACTTC.

The J gene is TRBJ1-4, the V gene TRBV19; no firm D call. V was trimmed by 1 base and J by 7 bases, leaving 13 bases between them. CDR3 length: 15 residues. Germline V gene data show CDR1 as LNHDA and CDR2 as SQIVND (reference sequence). CDR3 nucleotides: TGTGCCAGTAGTATAGGGCGGAGGGATTTTGAAAAACTGTTTTTT. It translates to CASSIGRRDFEKLFF.

This chain joins TRBV10-3 and TRBJ2-4; D is possibly TRBD2 (5 bases). The germline V and J ends were trimmed by 3 bases and 3 bases, with 12 bases remaining between them. Germline CDR1 ENHRY, CDR2 SYGVKD. The CDR3 has 15 residues. For the CDR3, the DNA is TGTGCCATCAGTGAAACTAGAGGGAACAAAAACATTCAGTACTTC. It is translated as CAISETRGNKNIQYF.

CDR3 amino acids: CASSFGTGPKSPLHF. The CDR3 region has the DNA TGTGCCAGCAGTTTTGGGACAGGCCCAAAATCACCCCTCCACTTT. The chain has TRBV27 and TRBJ1-6, with 8 nucleotides matching TRBD1. CDR1 is MNHEY, CDR2 SMNVEV, per germline (reference sequence). This CDR3 has 15 amino acids. The junction had 8 bases not matched to a gene; V was cut back by 3 bases and J by 10 bases.

The chain couples TRBV6-1 to TRBJ1-2; D not certain. CDR1 and CDR2 from the germline V gene are MNHNS and SASEGT. V was pared by 5 bases and J by 1 base, with 8 bases between. This CDR3 region has 13 residues. The CDR3 nucleotides are TGTGCCAGCAGTTTAGCCAGTAACTATGGCTACACCTTC. Residues: CASSLASNYGYTF.

This chain joins TRBV7-9 and TRBJ2-1; 13 nucleotides match TRBD2. The V gene end was trimmed by 5 bases and the J gene end by 8 bases; junction bases not matched to a gene: 6. The V gene's germline CDR1 is SEHNR and CDR2 FQNEAQ (reference sequence). The CDR3 loop spans 15 amino acids. CDR3 amino acids: CASSGLAGDFHEQFF. In DNA, the CDR3 is TGTGCCAGCAGCGGACTAGCGGGAGATTTCCATGAGCAGTTCTTC.

V and J are TRBV5-1 and TRBJ2-7, with 11 bases that match TRBD1. CDR1 and CDR2 (germline): SGHRS, YFSETQ. CDR3 length: 14 residues. Unmatched junction bases numbered 6, after V lost 3 bases and J lost 7 bases. In nucleotides, the CDR3 is TGCGCCAGCAGCTATGGACAGGGGGCGGTTGAGCAGTACTTC. Translation: CASSYGQGAVEQYF.

This clone came up a few times. The rearrangement uses TRBV7-9 and TRBJ2-7; 7 positions match TRBD1. CDR1 SEHNR and CDR2 FQNEAQ come from the germline V gene (reference sequence). V lost 5 bases and J lost 4; bases outside the gene matches: 14. This CDR3 region has 16 residues. CDR3 DNA: TGTGCCAGCAGCCCCCCCGGGACAGTCAATGTGTACGAGCAGTACTTC. Translating gives CASSPPGTVNVYEQYF.

This chain connects TRBV4-1 to TRBJ2-5; 7 positions agree with TRBD1. Per the germline V gene, CDR1 is MGHRA and CDR2 is YSYEKL. The CDR3 has 16 amino acids. With V trimmed by 4 bases and J by 5 bases, 13 bases remained unmatched. The CDR3 loop is CASSRLQGLVWETQYF. The CDR3 DNA is TGCGCCAGCAGCCGGCTACAGGGGCTAGTCTGGGAGACCCAGTACTTC.

The chain carries TRBV6-5 and TRBJ2-2, with D maybe TRBD1 (5 bases). From germline, CDR1 is MNHEY and CDR2 SVGAGI. With 2 bases removed from V and 2 bases from J, the gap between germline ends came to 9 bases. There are 15 residues in the CDR3. CDR3 sequence reads: CASSYGRANTGELFF. The CDR3 nucleotides are TGTGCCAGCAGTTACGGCAGGGCCAACACCGGGGAGCTGTTTTTT.